This T cell receptor beta chain is drawn from a study of blood T cell repertoires in COVID-19 (dated by TCRdb to the early 2020s). General notes on the study: The collaborator samples originated in the United States, Italy and Spain and spanned the acute and convalescent phases of COVID-19. The samples were drawn from the first 160 participants of the ongoing ImmuneRACE study and from 1,254 subjects provided by 6 global collaborators. The repertoires were released in a freely available public database meant as a resource for research on the immune response to SARS-CoV-2. Where HLA class I and class II types were available, the types were taken from metadata supplied by the sample provider, not from assay-based typing. The prospective study material was composed of cDNA or gDNA derived from T cells, B-cell-depleted T cells, or PBMCs. A de-identified subject ID, COVID-19 status, age in years and sex were almost always included in the sample metadata. Subjects who had been exposed to COVID-19, were actively infected with it, or had recovered from it provided the deeply sampled blood TCRbeta repertoires that made up the dataset. General findings and caveats noted by the study authors: The quantity of clinical and demographic metadata differed by source and by participant and was supplied without curation.

With respect to this clone: What antigen it recognizes has not been identified. Nothing much larger sits one base from this clone, and base qualities are not available.

Spanning cysteine to phenylalanine, the CDR3 consists of 14 amino acids. Here the CDR3 DNA is all that survives: 42 bases in frame from base 1. At the junction V is shortened by 1 base and J by 2 bases, with 7 bases in between. The germline V gene (reference sequence) provides CDR1 MNHNY and CDR2 SVGAGI. One collaborating source in Seattle enrolled patients during active infection and followed them longitudinally through the course of disease. The collaborating institutions used their own protocols to collect whole blood in K2EDTA tubes. For TCRbeta analysis, collaborators shipped samples in one of three forms: frozen whole blood, isolated PBMCs, or DNA extracted from either of those sample types. TCRbeta CDR3 regions were amplified from genomic DNA by means of the immunoSEQ Assay, a bias-controlled multiplex PCR. The original pipeline was this. Within the assay, amplification of reference gene primers was used to estimate how many nucleated cells each sample contained. To quantify the absolute abundance of each unique TCRbeta CDR3 rearrangement, sequence reads were collapsed and filtered. For each sample, productive Simpson clonality was calculated by taking the square root of Simpson's diversity index across productive rearrangements. TCRdb mirrors the immuneACCESS table, restricted to in-frame sequences. Some clones are absent from its copies; in checked studies, under half trace to an unresolved V gene, and the reason for the others is unknown. V and J calls plus clone size are reproduced from that table; the DNA served to infer D and trimming. This sample holds some 350,000 clones; 70% to 90% were observed only once. Clones ranked in the top ten supply about 3% of the sample.

This receptor was obtained from a woman aged 25 to 39 with COVID-19, enrolled during active disease. The sequenced sample was peripheral blood. The chain is assembled from TRBV6-6 and TRBJ2-3, with no confident D gene call. In nucleotides, the sequence is TGTGCCAGCAGTTACTGGGCTGCCACAGATACGCAGTATTTT. It encodes CASSYWAATDTQYF.